The 14 T cell receptor beta chains reported below all come from one sample, sequenced in a study of graft-versus-host responses after intestinal transplantation. Some clones are missing from TCRdb's copy, which holds only in-frame ones; the method was immunoSEQ multiplex PCR. The table includes under 90,000 clones, 85% to 90% detected once. Their antigens remain unidentified. This specimen was unstimulated CD8+ T cells sorted from spleen or lymph node cells, taken before transplant. The receptors shown here come from a human donor who was the organ donor for an intestinal transplant.

The chain links TRBV30 to TRBJ1-1; D might be TRBD1 (5 bases). Germline assignment: CDR1 GTSNPN and CDR2 SVGIG (reference sequence). The V gene lost 0 bases and the J gene lost 1 base, with 18 bases spanning the gap. The CDR3 covers 17 residues. CDR3 in DNA: TGTGCCTGGAGTGTACTGAAGGCAGGGTGGCCGAACACTGAAGCTTTCTTT. It specifies CAWSVLKAGWPNTEAFF. Full variable domain (outside the CDR3, taken from reference TRBV30 and TRBJ1-1): SQTIHQWPATLVQPVGSPLSLECTVEGTSNPNLYWYRQAAGRGLQLLFYSVGIGQISSEVPQNLSASRPQDRQFILSSKKLLLSDSGFYLCAWSVLKAGWPNTEAFFGQGTRLTVV.

The chain carries TRBV7-9 and TRBJ1-1; D call uncertain. The CDR3 is 11 residues long. The germline V gene has CDR1 SEHNR and CDR2 FQNEAQ (reference sequence). V lost 6 bases and J lost 8, with 10 bases in between. The CDR3 loop is CASRVMGEAFF. The CDR3 DNA is TGTGCCAGCAGGGTGATGGGCGAAGCTTTCTTT.

The chain combines TRBV27 with TRBJ1-3; D unclear. The V and J ends lost 2 bases and 3 bases respectively, with 8 bases between them. The CDR3 has 14 residues. Germline lookup yields CDR1 MNHEY and CDR2 SMNVEV (reference sequence). CDR3 sequence reads: CASSLGQHGNTIYF. In DNA form, the CDR3 reads TGTGCCAGCAGTTTAGGGCAGCATGGAAACACCATATATTTT.

The chain recombines TRBV5-1 with TRBJ1-2; 7 bases agree with TRBD1. The ends lost 3 bases at V and 4 bases at J; junction bases unmatched: 6. The length of the CDR3 is 14 residues. Germline V gene sequence: CDR1 SGHRS, CDR2 YFSETQ. CDR3 loop: CASSSRQGPYGYTF. As DNA, the CDR3 is TGCGCCAGCAGCTCAAGACAGGGACCCTATGGCTACACCTTC.

The table lists this clone with a few counts. The rearrangement uses TRBV4-3 and TRBJ2-6; D may be TRBD1 (6 bases). The CDR3 length is 21 residues. The V end lost 4 bases, the J end lost 4 bases, and 29 bases lay between the germline ends. The germline gives CDR1 LGHNA, CDR2 YSLEER. CDR3 residues: CASSPSRFSRDTLRGANVLTF. The CDR3 region has the DNA TGCGCCAGCAGCCCCTCCCGGTTTAGTAGGGACACCCTTCGGGGGGCCAACGTCCTGACTTTC.

This chain joins TRBV7-6 and TRBJ1-1, with D perhaps TRBD1 (6 bases). CDR3 length: 13 residues. The V end was cut by 5 bases, the J end by 6 bases, with 13 bases between. The germline V gene has CDR1 SGHVS and CDR2 FNYEAQ. The chain's CDR3 is CASSNEQGSEAFF. The CDR3 nucleotides read TGTGCCAGCAGCAACGAGCAGGGGTCTGAAGCTTTCTTT.

The chain couples TRBV27 to TRBJ1-2; 7 bases map to TRBD1. The J segment lost 4 bases and the V segment lost 1 base, leaving 12 bases of the junction unmatched. CDR3 length: 17 residues. Germline CDR1 MNHEY, CDR2 SMNVEV (reference sequence). The CDR3 loop reads CASSLYGTGALFYGYTF. The CDR3, as DNA: TGTGCCAGCAGTTTATATGGAACAGGGGCTCTCTTCTATGGCTACACCTTC.

CDR3 in amino acids: CASSRGQGGEQYV. In nucleotides, the CDR3 is TGTGCCAGTAGCAGAGGACAGGGGGGCGAGCAGTACGTC. The chain uses TRBV19 and TRBJ2-7; 10 bases align to TRBD1. There are 13 residues in the CDR3. The germline V gene has CDR1 LNHDA and CDR2 SQIVND (reference sequence). Losses at the gene ends were 6 bases for V and 6 bases for J; bases not matched to a gene: 5.

The chain is built from TRBV6-1 and TRBJ1-5; 9 nucleotides match TRBD1. The germline V gene has CDR1 MNHNS and CDR2 SASEGT. This CDR3 spans 16 amino acids. V was pared by 2 bases and J by 4 bases, with 6 bases of the junction left unmatched. The CDR3 coding sequence is TGTGCCAGCAGTGAATTCTTACAGGGGGCTAATCAGCCCCAGCATTTT. Protein: CASSEFLQGANQPQHF.

This sequence joins TRBV19 and TRBJ1-2; D is unresolved. This CDR3 is built from 12 residues. Germline-derived CDR1 and CDR2 are LNHDA and SQIVND (reference sequence). The ends were cut back, 6 bases at V and 2 bases at J, with 7 bases in the middle. CDR3 sequence (DNA): TGTGCCAGTAGGGAGTTGAACTATGGCTACACCTTC. Protein: CASRELNYGYTF.

The chain joins TRBV5-6 to TRBJ2-7; 9 nucleotides agree with TRBD1. CDR3 length: 13 amino acids. CDR1 is SGHDT, CDR2 YYEEEE, per germline. J was trimmed by 3 bases and V by 4 bases; bases with no gene match: 2. The CDR3 coding sequence is TGTGCCAGCAGCACAGGGGGCTACTACGAGCAGTACGTC. This translates into CASSTGGYYEQYV.

The chain is built from TRBV4-3 and TRBJ2-2; weak D call: TRBD1 (6 bases). Trimming left V 0 bases short and J 6 bases short, with 20 bases between. This CDR3 is 18 amino acids long. Germline CDR1 reads LGHNA; CDR2 reads YSLEER. CDR3: CASSQEVLGAIDAGELFF. The CDR3 region has the DNA TGCGCCAGCAGCCAAGAAGTTTTGGGGGCTATTGATGCCGGGGAGCTGTTTTTT.

This chain connects TRBV2 to TRBJ2-1, with TRBD2 matching 8 bases. CDR3 size: 17 residues. Germline trimming cut 1 base from V and 9 bases from J; bases unmatched to any gene: 14. Germline V gene sequence: CDR1 SNHLY, CDR2 FYNNEI. Here the CDR3 reads CASSEGSAGGLHSEQFF. In DNA form, the CDR3 reads TGTGCCAGCAGTGAAGGTTCGGCGGGGGGATTACATTCTGAGCAGTTCTTC.

This sequence joins TRBV2 and TRBJ1-3; D is undetermined. CDR1 SNHLY and CDR2 FYNNEI come from the germline V gene. The V gene lost 7 bases and the J gene lost 1 base, with 8 bases spanning the gap. This CDR3 is built from 13 residues. The CDR3 is CASTPLSGNTIYF. The CDR3, as DNA: TGTGCCAGCACCCCACTTTCTGGAAACACCATATATTTT.